This TCR beta chain was sequenced during a study of T cell clones after liver transplantation (dated by TCRdb to between 2018 and 2020). Context from the whole study: The samples were obtained from ITN030ST, a randomized trial that attempted immunosuppression withdrawal within 2 years after liver transplantation. Donor-reactive T cell clones were identified using TCRbeta sequencing after a pre-transplant mixed lymphocyte reaction and were then followed in post-transplant blood. Third party-reactive TCRbeta sequences from pre-transplant MLRs were also identified as an antigen-independent comparator for donor-reactive sequences. Of the eight recipients, three were HCV-positive, while the remaining recipients had been transplanted for non-autoimmune, non-viral indications. No induction therapy was given to the subjects, and standard immunosuppression was administered until randomization at 12-24 months post-transplant. To count as tolerant, a recipient had to stay completely off immunosuppression for at least one year without liver enzymes climbing beyond twice the upper limit of normal. Blood samples were collected pre-transplant, then pre-randomization ahead of withdrawal, and finally post-randomization once withdrawal had either been completed or failed. The study cohort included 8 liver transplant recipients, of whom 3 were classified as tolerant and 5 as non-tolerant. The paper's findings and limits, for the study overall: After accounting for repertoire turnover, donor-reactive detection was significantly reduced in 7 of 8 subjects for CD4 and 8 of 8 for CD8. The conclusions were considered preliminary, being limited by small, heterogeneous patient numbers and non-standardized post-transplant time points. Circulating donor-reactive CD4 TCRbeta sequences fell significantly post-transplant in 5 of 8 subjects, irrespective of tolerance or HCV status. Low numbers of available donor cells limited the measurable donor-reactive repertoire in two subjects. The decline in donor-reactive sequences exceeded the decline in third party-reactive sequences, suggesting partial antigen-specific deletion that was unrelated to withdrawal success. Because allograft tissue specimens were not available, migration of donor-reactive T cells into the graft, rather than deletion, may have occurred.

As concerns this clone: The antigen it recognizes is unknown. No much larger clonotype is one base removed from it; base qualities were not supplied.

Frozen genomic DNA underwent high-throughput TCRbeta CDR3 sequencing by immunoSEQ, including PCR amplification, mapping, bias correction and internal controls. Concerning the study's data processing: Only productive rearrangements were retained, and each unique TCRbeta sequence was defined by its CDR3 nucleotide sequence together with its V and J gene. A sequence counted as donor-reactive only if the sequence showed at least 5-fold expansion in CFSE-low cells compared with unstimulated pre-transplant cells and had a frequency of at least 0.01%. To ensure at least 90% detection power, minimum frequency thresholds were set for each subject based on that subject's lowest-template unstimulated sample. Jensen-Shannon divergence between the top 1000 TCRbeta sequences after and before transplant was used to measure repertoire turnover. Two-sided Fisher's exact tests were used to test for changes in how often donor-reactive sequences were detected. What TCRdb holds here is the immuneACCESS table cut down to in-frame rearrangements. Part of the clones is not present; checked against another copy, under half of the missing clones reflect an unresolved V gene, and the others are unexplained. The DNA gave D and trimming, while V, J and clone size come from that table. In all, the sample holds fewer than 110,000 clones, and under 90% of those were seen once. The ten largest account for approximately 2.9% of the sample.

Unstimulated PBMCs, after thawing, were stained for CD3, CD4 and CD8 and then FACS-sorted into CD3+CD4+ and CD3+CD8+ populations. Randomization to immunosuppression withdrawal applied to every one of the 8 studied subjects. The Qiagen DNeasy Blood and Tissue Kit was used to isolate genomic DNA. The CDR3 runs 17 residues from the cysteine to the phenylalanine. The read is trimmed to its CDR3 DNA, 51 bases read in frame from base 1. CDR1 and CDR2 (SNHLY, FYNNEI) derive from the germline V gene. Cut back by 6 bases and 2 bases, the V and J ends lie 21 bases apart. Sequences were derived from CD4+ T cells from blood, sampled 45 to 50 months after liver transplant. The chain uses TRBV2 and TRBJ2-3; the best D guess is TRBD2, with 7 bases matching. The receptor was derived from a human patient who received a liver transplant. Some T cells may originate with the graft donor following a transplant. The DNA is as follows: TGTGCCAGCAGAGCGACGGCGGGGGCAATCCCCACAGATACGCAGTATTTT. Its product reads: CASRATAGAIPTDTQYF.